These T cell receptor beta chains were read from a single sample in a study of beta chain features in type 1 diabetes. TCRdb keeps only in-frame clones here, not all; method: immunoSEQ multiplex PCR. This repertoire shows a few hundred thousand clones, 11% to 15% found once; its top ten account for 0.035% to 0.045%. The sequencing sample was made of naive CD4+ T cells from blood. These receptors all stem from a man aged 30-40 years in good health. CDR3s include the opening cysteine and the closing phenylalanine or tryptophan. The order of the fields is clone size, J gene, D gene, V gene, CDR3 DNA, CDR3 protein. The D gene is left open where the match is weak. Not all rows give a size; the values are once, few, many and, for expanded clones, a class.

clone_size: few
j_call: TRBJ2-1
d_call: TRBD2
v_call: TRBV7-3
cdr3_nt: TGTGCCAGCAGCCCCCTCAGCGGGAGTGGAGGGTACAATGAGCAGTTCTTC
cdr3_aa: CASSPLSGSGGYNEQFF

clone_size: .
j_call: TRBJ2-7
d_call: .
v_call: TRBV7-2
cdr3_nt: TGTGCCAGCAGCTTAGAGGCAGAAGCCTACGAGCAGTACTTC
cdr3_aa: CASSLEAEAYEQYF

clone_size: .
j_call: TRBJ2-3
d_call: .
v_call: TRBV7-2
cdr3_nt: TGTGCCAGCAGTTTGATTCCTAGCACAGATACGCAGTATTTT
cdr3_aa: CASSLIPSTDTQYF

clone_size: few
j_call: TRBJ2-4
d_call: .
v_call: TRBV7-2
cdr3_nt: TGTGCCAGCAGAACCCAGGGAAACATTCAGTACTTC
cdr3_aa: CASRTQGNIQYF

clone_size: few
j_call: TRBJ2-1
d_call: TRBD1
v_call: TRBV9
cdr3_nt: TGTGCCAGCAGCGCGACCGGGACAGGGGGCTTTGAGCAGTTCTTC
cdr3_aa: CASSATGTGGFEQFF

clone_size: few
j_call: TRBJ2-4
d_call: TRBD2
v_call: TRBV4-3
cdr3_nt: TGCGCCAGCAGCCAAGAGAGACTAGCGGGTTCCCTAGCCAAAAACATTCAGTACTTC
cdr3_aa: CASSQERLAGSLAKNIQYF

clone_size: few
j_call: TRBJ2-1
d_call: TRBD2
v_call: TRBV18
cdr3_nt: TGTGCCAGCTCACCGGGGGCGGGAGGTCTCGGCGAGCAGTTCTTC
cdr3_aa: CASSPGAGGLGEQFF

clone_size: few
j_call: TRBJ1-2
d_call: .
v_call: TRBV29-1
cdr3_nt: TGCAGCGTTGTCGAACAGTACTATGGCTACACCTTC
cdr3_aa: CSVVEQYYGYTF

clone_size: .
j_call: TRBJ1-2
d_call: .
v_call: TRBV9
cdr3_nt: TGTGCCAGCAGCGACCAAAGGGGCTACACCTTC
cdr3_aa: CASSDQRGYTF

clone_size: .
j_call: TRBJ2-7
d_call: TRBD1
v_call: TRBV18
cdr3_nt: TGTGCCAGCTCACATTGGGACAGGAACTACGAGCAGTACTTC
cdr3_aa: CASSHWDRNYEQYF

clone_size: few
j_call: TRBJ2-5
d_call: TRBD1
v_call: TRBV7-2
cdr3_nt: TGTGCCAGCAGCCCGACGACAGGGGGCGTGGAGACCCAGTACTTC
cdr3_aa: CASSPTTGGVETQYF

clone_size: .
j_call: TRBJ2-5
d_call: .
v_call: TRBV4-3
cdr3_nt: TGCGCCAGCAGCCAAGGGGGTGCCGACAGGCAAGAGACCCAGTACTTC
cdr3_aa: CASSQGGADRQETQYF

clone_size: few
j_call: TRBJ2-5
d_call: .
v_call: TRBV5-6
cdr3_nt: TGTGCCAGCAGTTATCCAGCGGAGGGAGAGACCCAGTACTTC
cdr3_aa: CASSYPAEGETQYF

clone_size: .
j_call: TRBJ2-5
d_call: TRBD2
v_call: TRBV7-2
cdr3_nt: TGTGCCAGCAGCCCAAACAATCTAGCGGGAGGGTGGGAGACCCAGTACTTC
cdr3_aa: CASSPNNLAGGWETQYF

clone_size: few
j_call: TRBJ2-3
d_call: .
v_call: TRBV11-2
cdr3_nt: TGTGCCAGCAGCTTAGTGGGCCCAGATACGCAGTATTTT
cdr3_aa: CASSLVGPDTQYF

clone_size: few
j_call: TRBJ2-3
d_call: TRBD1
v_call: TRBV7-9
cdr3_nt: TGTGCCAGCAGCCCAGGGACAGGAACAGATACGCAGTATTTT
cdr3_aa: CASSPGTGTDTQYF

clone_size: few
j_call: TRBJ1-2
d_call: .
v_call: TRBV9
cdr3_nt: TGTGCCAGCAGCGTAGCAGCGAACGGCTATGGCTACACCTTC
cdr3_aa: CASSVAANGYGYTF

clone_size: .
j_call: TRBJ2-5
d_call: .
v_call: TRBV7-8
cdr3_nt: TGTGCCAGCAGCTTGGCCCCGATCCGGAAGAGCCCAGAGACCCAGTACTTC
cdr3_aa: CASSLAPIRKSPETQYF

clone_size: few
j_call: TRBJ1-2
d_call: .
v_call: TRBV2
cdr3_nt: TGTGCCAGCAGTGACAACAGGGAACGCGGCTACACCTTC
cdr3_aa: CASSDNRERGYTF

clone_size: .
j_call: TRBJ2-4
d_call: .
v_call: TRBV2
cdr3_nt: TGTGCCAGCAGTGATGCCAGGGCCAAAAACATTCAGTACTTC
cdr3_aa: CASSDARAKNIQYF

clone_size: few
j_call: TRBJ1-5
d_call: .
v_call: TRBV30
cdr3_nt: TGTGCCTGGAGTCCAGGCCTGGATCAGCCCCAGCATTTT
cdr3_aa: CAWSPGLDQPQHF

clone_size: .
j_call: TRBJ2-2
d_call: .
v_call: TRBV7-6
cdr3_nt: TGTGCCAGCAGCTTTAGTATATGGTCCGGGGAGCTGTTTTTT
cdr3_aa: CASSFSIWSGELFF

clone_size: few
j_call: TRBJ1-2
d_call: .
v_call: TRBV29-1
cdr3_nt: TGCAGCGTTGAAGTCCAACGTAAGGGTCGGGGTTCTGGCTACACCTTC
cdr3_aa: CSVEVQRKGRGSGYTF

clone_size: .
j_call: TRBJ2-3
d_call: TRBD1
v_call: TRBV28
cdr3_nt: TGTGCCAGCAGTCAACGACAGGGGATGGGTACGCAGTATTTT
cdr3_aa: CASSQRQGMGTQYF

clone_size: .
j_call: TRBJ2-1
d_call: .
v_call: TRBV20-1
cdr3_nt: TGCAGTGCTCCGAAATTGGATGAGCAGTTCTTC
cdr3_aa: CSAPKLDEQFF

clone_size: .
j_call: TRBJ1-5
d_call: .
v_call: TRBV30
cdr3_nt: TGTGCCTGGAGTCTTGGCAGGTCTCAGCCCCAGCATTTT
cdr3_aa: CAWSLGRSQPQHF

clone_size: .
j_call: TRBJ1-1
d_call: .
v_call: TRBV27
cdr3_nt: TGTGCCAGCAGTGAACCGGGACGGAGGAACACTGAAGCTTTCTTT
cdr3_aa: CASSEPGRRNTEAFF

clone_size: few
j_call: TRBJ1-2
d_call: .
v_call: TRBV7-9
cdr3_nt: TGTGCCAGCAGCATCGGAGGATCCTTTAACTATGGCTACACCTTC
cdr3_aa: CASSIGGSFNYGYTF

clone_size: .
j_call: TRBJ2-1
d_call: TRBD2
v_call: TRBV2
cdr3_nt: TGTGCCAGCAGCCGGTTAGCGGGTAGTCTGTTCAATGAGCAGTTCTTC
cdr3_aa: CASSRLAGSLFNEQFF

clone_size: few
j_call: TRBJ2-1
d_call: .
v_call: TRBV30
cdr3_nt: TGTGCCTGGAGCCCGAACCCGGGATCTGAGCAGTTCTTC
cdr3_aa: CAWSPNPGSEQFF

clone_size: few
j_call: TRBJ1-1
d_call: .
v_call: TRBV20-1
cdr3_nt: TGCAGTGCTAGTAGGCTCGCTGAAGCTTTCTTT
cdr3_aa: CSASRLAEAFF

clone_size: .
j_call: TRBJ2-1
d_call: .
v_call: TRBV28
cdr3_nt: TGTGCCAGCCGACAAGCGGGTCCACGGATCAATGAGCAGTTCTTC
cdr3_aa: CASRQAGPRINEQFF

clone_size: .
j_call: TRBJ1-1
d_call: .
v_call: TRBV10-3
cdr3_nt: TGTGCCATCAGAGGACCGGGACCGCGGAACACTGAAGCTTTCTTT
cdr3_aa: CAIRGPGPRNTEAFF